The entry that follows covers one T cell receptor (beta chain) sequence. Trimming took 0 bases from V and 5 from J, leaving 13 bases between them. Germline lookup yields CDR1 LGHNA and CDR2 YNFKEQ. The CDR3 has 15 amino acids. The data derive from a study of T cell changes during pregnancy in multiple sclerosis. Profiling relied on immunoSEQ multiplex PCR, and the TCRdb table lists in-frame clones only, not all of them. This sample yields roughly 110,000 clones, of which about 90% are seen a single time; approximately 1.6% belongs to the top ten. The sample was peripheral blood, taken after pregnancy. The chain recombines TRBV4-2 with TRBJ1-1, with TRBD1 as a possible D gene (5 bases). This TCR was sampled from a female donor with multiple sclerosis, enrolled in a pregnancy study. The CDR3 sequence: CASSQEGRGWTEAFF. In DNA, the CDR3 is TGTGCCAGCAGCCAAGAGGGTAGGGGATGGACTGAAGCTTTCTTT.